Below are 14 T cell receptor beta chains sequenced from a single sample in a study of cytomegalovirus exposure and HLA in healthy donors. Libraries were prepared by immunoSEQ multiplex PCR; TCRdb keeps only in-frame clonotypes and omits some of them. The table records approximately 160,000 clones, about 88% of them present only once. Sequenced sample: PBMCs. The receptor set was obtained from a young woman in good health and CMV-seronegative.

V gene TRBV25-1 combines with J gene TRBJ1-2, with TRBD1 matching over 9 bases. CDR1 and CDR2 (germline): MGHDK, SYGVNS. This CDR3 is built from 15 residues. V lost 2 bases to trimming and J lost 6 bases; unmatched junction nucleotides: 7. The CDR3 reads CASSESRDRVNGYTF. In nucleotides, the CDR3 is TGTGCCAGCAGTGAAAGTCGGGACAGGGTTAATGGCTACACCTTC.

The gene calls are TRBV27 and TRBJ1-2; D not certain. This CDR3 has 13 residues. CDR1 is MNHEY, CDR2 SMNVEV, per germline (reference sequence). Deletions cut 6 bases from V and 4 bases from J, with 12 bases between. The CDR3 is CASRRAVRYGYTF. CDR3 nucleotide sequence: TGTGCCAGCAGGAGGGCAGTACGCTATGGCTACACCTTC.

This chain connects TRBV19 to TRBJ1-2, with unresolved D. V was trimmed by 3 bases and J by 8 bases, leaving 13 bases between them. The CDR3 totals 13 residues. Germline assignment: CDR1 LNHDA and CDR2 SQIVND (reference sequence). The CDR3 protein is CASSIEGSSGYTF. In nucleotides, the CDR3 is TGTGCCAGTAGTATTGAGGGTTCGTCCGGCTACACCTTC. The complete variable domain, with remaining parts taken from reference TRBV19 and TRBJ1-2, reads DGGITQSPKYLFRKEGQNVTLSCEQNLNHDAMYWYRQDPGQGLRLIYYSQIVNDFQKGDIAEGYSVSREKKESFPLTVTSAQKNPTAFYLCASSIEGSSGYTFGSGTRLTVV.

This clone was recorded only once. The CDR3 here is CASSLIPFEQYF. CDR3 in DNA: TGTGCCAGCAGCTTAATCCCATTCGAGCAGTACTTC. The V call is TRBV7-9, the J call TRBJ2-7; D is ambiguous. The CDR3 totals 12 residues. Trimming took off 2 bases at V and 6 bases at J, with 8 bases between the two ends. The germline V gene has CDR1 SEHNR and CDR2 FQNEAQ (reference sequence). Drawing the rest from reference TRBV7-9 and TRBJ2-7, the complete variable domain is DTGVSQNPRHKITKRGQNVTFRCDPISEHNRLYWYRQTLGQGPEFLTYFQNEAQLEKSRLLSDRFSAERPKGSFSTLEIQRTEQGDSAMYLCASSLIPFEQYFGPGTRLTVT.

CDR3 region: CASSLSGADTEAFF. CDR3 DNA: TGCGCCAGCAGCTTATCAGGGGCGGACACTGAAGCTTTCTTT. The chain combines TRBV5-1 with TRBJ1-1, with D possibly being TRBD1 (6 bases). Per germline, CDR1 SGHRS and CDR2 YFSETQ. V was shortened by 2 bases and J by 3 bases, with 11 bases between the two germline ends. The CDR3 covers 14 residues.

The chain has TRBV6-1 and TRBJ1-1; D uncertain. Germline CDR1 MNHNS, CDR2 SASEGT. CDR3 length equals 15 residues. V lost 2 bases, J lost 5 bases, and 15 bases lay in between. Here the CDR3 DNA reads TGTGCCAGCAGTGAACCAGCGGCCCCGAGAACTGAAGCTTTCTTT. Protein product: CASSEPAAPRTEAFF.

This sequence joins TRBV5-4 and TRBJ2-6; 8 bases align to TRBD2. The germline V gene has CDR1 SGHNT and CDR2 YYREEE (reference sequence). V trimming: 10 bases; J trimming: 0 bases; junction bases outside the gene matches: 12. CDR3 size: 17 residues. The DNA for the CDR3 is TGTGCCGGTCATAGCGGGGCGCAAACCTCTGGGGCCAACGTCCTGACTTTC. Protein: CAGHSGAQTSGANVLTF.

The chain recombines TRBV9 with TRBJ2-3, with 10 bases matching TRBD2. The ends lost 7 bases at V and 9 bases at J; junction bases unmatched: 5. The CDR3 has 12 amino acids. Germline V gene data show CDR1 as SGDLS and CDR2 as YYNGEE. The CDR3 reads CASSRLAGTQYF. CDR3 bases: TGTGCCAGCTCTCGACTAGCGGGCACGCAGTATTTT.

The V call is TRBV27, the J call TRBJ1-5, with 8 bases fitting TRBD1. V lost 2 bases, J lost 5 bases, and 2 bases stayed unmatched. The CDR3 extends over 14 amino acids. The germline CDR1 and CDR2 sequences are MNHEY and SMNVEV (reference sequence). The CDR3 DNA follows: TGTGCCAGCAGTTTACAGGGGGCCTATCAGCCCCAGCATTTT. It specifies CASSLQGAYQPQHF.

The chain links TRBV4-1 to TRBJ2-1; 14 positions agree with TRBD2. J was trimmed by 5 bases and V by 4 bases; bases with no gene match: 7. Germline V gene sequence: CDR1 MGHRA, CDR2 YSYEKL. This CDR3 is built from 17 residues. CDR3 nucleotide sequence: TGCGCCAGCAGCCGGACGGGGACTAGCGGGAGACACAATGAGCAGTTCTTC. Translating gives CASSRTGTSGRHNEQFF.

The rearrangement joins TRBV29-1 to TRBJ2-5; TRBD2 matches at 10 bases. The CDR3 consists of 15 residues. In germline, CDR1 is SQVTM, CDR2 ANQGSEA. V was pared by 1 base and J by 4 bases, with 6 bases of the junction left unmatched. The CDR3 region is CSVEGIAGGSETQYF. CDR3 sequence (DNA): TGCAGCGTTGAAGGGATAGCGGGGGGATCAGAGACCCAGTACTTC.

The chain combines TRBV6-1 with TRBJ1-1; no clear D. The germline CDR1 and CDR2 sequences are MNHNS and SASEGT. CDR3 length: 15 amino acids. V was clipped by 2 bases and J by 0 bases, with 10 bases between them. The CDR3, as DNA: TGTGCCAGCAGTGAAACGGGGTTCATGAACACTGAAGCTTTCTTT. Amino acids: CASSETGFMNTEAFF.

The sample holds one count of this clone. The V gene is TRBV19, the J gene TRBJ2-2, with a tentative D call TRBD2 (5 bases). The CDR3 totals 16 residues. The germline CDR1 and CDR2 sequences are LNHDA and SQIVND (reference sequence). The V gene lost 3 bases and the J gene lost 5 bases, with 16 bases spanning the gap. CDR3 protein: CASSISGLRGTGELFF. DNA for the CDR3: TGTGCCAGTAGTATTTCGGGGTTACGGGGAACCGGGGAGCTGTTTTTT.

This chain uses TRBV29-1 with TRBJ2-1, with TRBD2 matching over 9 bases. Trimming cost V 5 bases and J 2 bases; bases outside gene matches: 1. The CDR3 is made up of 13 amino acids. Germline V gene data show CDR1 as SQVTM and CDR2 as ANQGSEA. CDR3 region: CSVRLAAYNEQFF. CDR3 nucleotides: TGCAGCGTTCGACTAGCGGCCTACAATGAGCAGTTCTTC.